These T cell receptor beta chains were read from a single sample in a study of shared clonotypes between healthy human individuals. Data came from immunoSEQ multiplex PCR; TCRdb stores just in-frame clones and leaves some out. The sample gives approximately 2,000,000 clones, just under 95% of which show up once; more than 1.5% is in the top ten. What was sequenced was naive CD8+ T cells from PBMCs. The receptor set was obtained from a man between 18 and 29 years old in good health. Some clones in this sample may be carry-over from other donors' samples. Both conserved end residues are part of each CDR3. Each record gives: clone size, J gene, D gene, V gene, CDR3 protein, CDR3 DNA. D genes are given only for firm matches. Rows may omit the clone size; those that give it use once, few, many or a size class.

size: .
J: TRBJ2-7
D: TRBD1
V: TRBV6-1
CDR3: CATLGTVTEQYF
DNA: TGTGCCACCTTAGGGACAGTAACCGAGCAGTACTTC

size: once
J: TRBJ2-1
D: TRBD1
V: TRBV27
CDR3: CASSLNRGGNEQFF
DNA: TGTGCCAGCAGTCTTAACAGGGGTGGTAATGAGCAGTTCTTC

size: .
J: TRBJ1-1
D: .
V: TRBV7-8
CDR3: CASSPLFGGLANTEAFF
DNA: TGTGCCAGCAGCCCCCTTTTTGGGGGTCTGGCGAACACTGAAGCTTTCTTT

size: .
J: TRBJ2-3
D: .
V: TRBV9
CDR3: CASSVAVGRHGDTQYF
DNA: TGTGCCAGCAGCGTAGCTGTGGGCCGTCACGGAGATACGCAGTATTTT

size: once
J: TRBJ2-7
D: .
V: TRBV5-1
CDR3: CASSSGIRASYEQYF
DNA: TGCGCCAGCAGCTCCGGGATCCGGGCGTCCTACGAGCAGTACTTC

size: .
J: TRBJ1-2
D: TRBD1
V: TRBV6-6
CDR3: CASSQPRGPYGYTF
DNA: TGTGCCAGCAGTCAACCCAGGGGGCCCTATGGCTACACCTTC

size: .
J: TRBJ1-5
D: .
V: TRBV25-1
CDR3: CASSGPTGYQPQHF
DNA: TGTGCCAGCAGTGGCCCGACAGGATATCAGCCCCAGCATTTT

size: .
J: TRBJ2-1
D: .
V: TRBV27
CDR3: CASSLGFQRQFF
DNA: TGTGCCAGCAGTTTAGGCTTCCAGCGGCAGTTCTTC

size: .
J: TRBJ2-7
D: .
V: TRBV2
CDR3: CASRASTGYEQYF
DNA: TGTGCCAGCAGGGCCTCTACAGGGTACGAGCAGTACTTC

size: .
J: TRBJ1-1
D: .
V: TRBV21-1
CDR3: CASSPFPNLAGIAEAFF
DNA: TGTGCCAGCAGTCCCTTCCCAAACCTGGCGGGGATCGCTGAAGCTTTCTTT

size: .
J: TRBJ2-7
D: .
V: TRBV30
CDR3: CAWSVGMEQYF
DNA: TGTGCCTGGAGTGTCGGTATGGAGCAGTACTTC